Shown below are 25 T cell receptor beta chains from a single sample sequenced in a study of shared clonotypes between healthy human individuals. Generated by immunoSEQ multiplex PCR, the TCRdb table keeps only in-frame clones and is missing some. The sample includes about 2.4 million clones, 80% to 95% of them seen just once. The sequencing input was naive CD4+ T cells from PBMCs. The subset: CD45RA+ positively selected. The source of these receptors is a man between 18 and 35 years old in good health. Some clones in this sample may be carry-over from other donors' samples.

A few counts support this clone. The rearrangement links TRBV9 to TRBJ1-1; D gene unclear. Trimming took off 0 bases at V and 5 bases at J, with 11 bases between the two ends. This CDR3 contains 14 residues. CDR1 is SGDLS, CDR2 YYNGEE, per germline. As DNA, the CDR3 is TGTGCCAGCAGCGTAGGGGTGGGGAGGACTGAAGCTTTCTTT. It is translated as CASSVGVGRTEAFF.

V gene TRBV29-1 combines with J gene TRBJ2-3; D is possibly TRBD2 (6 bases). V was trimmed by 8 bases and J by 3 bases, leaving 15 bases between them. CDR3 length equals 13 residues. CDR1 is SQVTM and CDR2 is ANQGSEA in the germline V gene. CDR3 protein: CSTLSGETDTQYF. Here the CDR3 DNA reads TGCAGCACCCTCTCGGGAGAGACAGATACGCAGTATTTT.

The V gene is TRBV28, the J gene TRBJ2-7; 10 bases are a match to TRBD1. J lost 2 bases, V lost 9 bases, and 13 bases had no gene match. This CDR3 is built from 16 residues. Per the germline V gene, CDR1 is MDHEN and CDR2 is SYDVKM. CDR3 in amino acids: CASSLKLGTGAYEQYF. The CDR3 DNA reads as TGTGCCAGTTCCCTCAAACTCGGGACAGGGGCCTACGAGCAGTACTTC.

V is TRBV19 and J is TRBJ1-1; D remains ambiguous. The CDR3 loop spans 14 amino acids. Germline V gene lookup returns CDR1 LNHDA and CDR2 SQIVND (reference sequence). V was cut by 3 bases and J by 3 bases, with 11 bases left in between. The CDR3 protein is CASSISRSDTEAFF. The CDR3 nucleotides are TGTGCCAGTAGTATTAGCAGGTCAGACACTGAAGCTTTCTTT. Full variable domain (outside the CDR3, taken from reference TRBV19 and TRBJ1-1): DGGITQSPKYLFRKEGQNVTLSCEQNLNHDAMYWYRQDPGQGLRLIYYSQIVNDFQKGDIAEGYSVSREKKESFPLTVTSAQKNPTAFYLCASSISRSDTEAFFGQGTRLTVV.

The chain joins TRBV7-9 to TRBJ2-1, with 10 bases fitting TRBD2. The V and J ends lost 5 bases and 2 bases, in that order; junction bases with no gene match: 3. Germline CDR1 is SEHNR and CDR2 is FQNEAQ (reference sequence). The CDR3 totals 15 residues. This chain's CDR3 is CASSTGTSAYNEQFF. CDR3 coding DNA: TGTGCCAGCAGCACCGGGACTAGCGCCTACAATGAGCAGTTCTTC.

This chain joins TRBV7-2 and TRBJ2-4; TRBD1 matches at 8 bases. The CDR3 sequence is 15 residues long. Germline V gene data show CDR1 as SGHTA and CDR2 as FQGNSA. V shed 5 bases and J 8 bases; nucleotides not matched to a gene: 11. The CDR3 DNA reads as TGTGCCAGCAGCACGCAGGGGGCAAGATGGGACATTCAGTACTTC. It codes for CASSTQGARWDIQYF.

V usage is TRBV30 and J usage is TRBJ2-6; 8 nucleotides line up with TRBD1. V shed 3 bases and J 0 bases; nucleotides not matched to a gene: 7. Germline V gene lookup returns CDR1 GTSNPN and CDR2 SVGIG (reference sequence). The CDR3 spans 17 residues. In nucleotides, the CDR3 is TGTGCCTGGAGCCGGGACAGGTCTGACTCTGGGGCCAACGTCCTGACTTTC. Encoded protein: CAWSRDRSDSGANVLTF.

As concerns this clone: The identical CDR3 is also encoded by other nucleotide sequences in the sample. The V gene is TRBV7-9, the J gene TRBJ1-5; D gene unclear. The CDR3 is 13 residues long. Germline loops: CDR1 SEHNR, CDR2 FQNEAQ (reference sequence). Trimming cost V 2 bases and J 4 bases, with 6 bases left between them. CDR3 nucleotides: TGTGCCAGCAGCTTATCGGGGAATCAGCCCCAGCATTTT. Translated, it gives CASSLSGNQPQHF.

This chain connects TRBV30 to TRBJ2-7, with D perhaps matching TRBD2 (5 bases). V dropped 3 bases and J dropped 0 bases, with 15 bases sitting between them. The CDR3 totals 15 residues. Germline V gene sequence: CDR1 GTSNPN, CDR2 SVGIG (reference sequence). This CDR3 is CAWRDSGWSSYEQYF. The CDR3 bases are TGTGCCTGGAGGGACTCTGGCTGGAGCTCCTACGAGCAGTACTTC.

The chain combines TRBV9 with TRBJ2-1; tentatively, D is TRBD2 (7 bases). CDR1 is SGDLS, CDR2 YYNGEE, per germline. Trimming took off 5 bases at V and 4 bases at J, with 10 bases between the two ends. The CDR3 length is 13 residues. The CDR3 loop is CASSRGAYNEQFF. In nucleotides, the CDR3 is TGTGCCAGCAGTCGGGGGGCGTACAATGAGCAGTTCTTC.

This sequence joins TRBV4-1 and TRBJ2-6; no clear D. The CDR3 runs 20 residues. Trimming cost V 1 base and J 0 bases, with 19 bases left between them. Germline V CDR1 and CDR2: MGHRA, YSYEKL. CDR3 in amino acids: CASSQGTVWVHLSGANVLTF. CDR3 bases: TGCGCCAGCAGCCAAGGCACGGTTTGGGTACACCTCTCTGGGGCCAACGTCCTGACTTTC.

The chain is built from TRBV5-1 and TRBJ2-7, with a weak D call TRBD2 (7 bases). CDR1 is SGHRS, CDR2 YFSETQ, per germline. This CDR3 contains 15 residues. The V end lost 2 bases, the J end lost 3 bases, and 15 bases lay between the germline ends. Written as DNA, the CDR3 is TGCGCCAGCAGCTTACCGGGGGGCAATTTCTACGAGCAGTACTTC. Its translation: CASSLPGGNFYEQYF.

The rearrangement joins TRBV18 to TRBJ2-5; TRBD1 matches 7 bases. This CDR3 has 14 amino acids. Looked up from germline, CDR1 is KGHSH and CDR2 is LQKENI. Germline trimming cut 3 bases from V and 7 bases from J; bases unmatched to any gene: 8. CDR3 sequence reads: CASSPLDRAGTQYF. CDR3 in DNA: TGTGCCAGCTCACCGCTTGACAGGGCCGGGACCCAGTACTTC.

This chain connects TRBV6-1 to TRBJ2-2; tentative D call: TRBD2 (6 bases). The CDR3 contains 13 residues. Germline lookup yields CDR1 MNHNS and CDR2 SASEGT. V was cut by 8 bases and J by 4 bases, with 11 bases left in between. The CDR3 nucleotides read TGTGCCAGCCGGGGGTTGACCACCGGGGAGCTGTTTTTT. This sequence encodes CASRGLTTGELFF.

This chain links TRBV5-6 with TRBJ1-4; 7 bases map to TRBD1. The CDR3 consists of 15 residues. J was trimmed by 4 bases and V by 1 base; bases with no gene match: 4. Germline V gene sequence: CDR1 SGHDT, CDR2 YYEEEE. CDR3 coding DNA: TGTGCCAGCAGCTTGATGGGACAGTATAATGAAAAACTGTTTTTT. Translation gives CASSLMGQYNEKLFF.

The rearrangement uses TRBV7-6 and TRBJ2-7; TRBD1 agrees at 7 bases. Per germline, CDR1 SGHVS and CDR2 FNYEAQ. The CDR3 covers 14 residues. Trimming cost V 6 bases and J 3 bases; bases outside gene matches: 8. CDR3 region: CASSRTGAGYEQYF. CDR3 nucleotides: TGTGCCAGCAGTCGAACAGGGGCAGGCTACGAGCAGTACTTC.

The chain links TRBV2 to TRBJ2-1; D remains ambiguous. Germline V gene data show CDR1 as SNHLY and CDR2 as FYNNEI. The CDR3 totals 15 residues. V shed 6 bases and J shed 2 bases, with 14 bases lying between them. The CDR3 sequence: CASSQIGQAYNEQFF. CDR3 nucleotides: TGTGCCAGCAGCCAGATTGGGCAGGCCTACAATGAGCAGTTCTTC.

DNA for the CDR3: TGTGCCAGCAGTTTAACGCCGCTTAACTATGGCTACACCTTC. Amino acid sequence: CASSLTPLNYGYTF. V usage is TRBV28 and J usage is TRBJ1-2; D call uncertain. The length of the CDR3 is 14 residues. Germline V lookup: CDR1 MDHEN, CDR2 SYDVKM. V was cut by 2 bases and J by 1 base, with 8 bases left in between.

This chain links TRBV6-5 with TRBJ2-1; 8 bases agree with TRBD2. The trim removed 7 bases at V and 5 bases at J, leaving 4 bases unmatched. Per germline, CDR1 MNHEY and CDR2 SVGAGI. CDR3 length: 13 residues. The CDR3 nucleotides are TGTGCCAGCACGGAAGCGGGAGACAATGAGCAGTTCTTC. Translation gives CASTEAGDNEQFF.

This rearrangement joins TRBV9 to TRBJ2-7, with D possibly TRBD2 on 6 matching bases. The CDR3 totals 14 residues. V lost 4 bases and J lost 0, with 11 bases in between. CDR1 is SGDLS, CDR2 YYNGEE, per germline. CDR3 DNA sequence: TGTGCCAGCAGCACGGGACTCAACTCCTACGAGCAGTACTTC. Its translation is CASSTGLNSYEQYF.

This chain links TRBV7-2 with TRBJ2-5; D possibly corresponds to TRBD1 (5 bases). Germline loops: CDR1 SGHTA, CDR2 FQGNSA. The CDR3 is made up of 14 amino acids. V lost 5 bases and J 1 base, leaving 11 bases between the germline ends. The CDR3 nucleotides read TGTGCCAGCAGCCCTGGGGCAGTCCAAGAGACCCAGTACTTC. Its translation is CASSPGAVQETQYF.

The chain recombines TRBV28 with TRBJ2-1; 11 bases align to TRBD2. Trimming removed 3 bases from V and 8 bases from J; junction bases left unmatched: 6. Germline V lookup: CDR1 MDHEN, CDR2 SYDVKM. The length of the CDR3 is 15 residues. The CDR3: CASSFGLAGGDEQFF. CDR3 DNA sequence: TGTGCCAGCAGTTTCGGTCTAGCGGGAGGTGATGAGCAGTTCTTC.

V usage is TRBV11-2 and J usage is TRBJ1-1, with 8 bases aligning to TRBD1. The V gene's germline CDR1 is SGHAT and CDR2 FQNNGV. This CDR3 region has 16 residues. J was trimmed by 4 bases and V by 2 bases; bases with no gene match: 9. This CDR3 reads CASSLLRPGQGTEAFF. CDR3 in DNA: TGTGCCAGCAGCTTACTCCGACCCGGACAGGGCACTGAAGCTTTCTTT.

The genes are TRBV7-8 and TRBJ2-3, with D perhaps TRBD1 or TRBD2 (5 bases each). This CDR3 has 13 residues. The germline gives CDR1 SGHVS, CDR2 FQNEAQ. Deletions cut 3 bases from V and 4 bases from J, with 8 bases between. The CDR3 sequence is CASSFGTPDTQYF. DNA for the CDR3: TGTGCCAGCAGCTTTGGGACCCCAGATACGCAGTATTTT.

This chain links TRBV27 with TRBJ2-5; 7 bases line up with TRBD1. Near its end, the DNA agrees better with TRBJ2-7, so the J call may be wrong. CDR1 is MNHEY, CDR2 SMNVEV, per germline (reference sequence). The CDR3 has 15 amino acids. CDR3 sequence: CASSPHRDRPYEQYF. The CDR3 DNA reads TGTGCCAGCAGCCCCCACCGGGACAGACCCTACGAGCAGTACTTC.